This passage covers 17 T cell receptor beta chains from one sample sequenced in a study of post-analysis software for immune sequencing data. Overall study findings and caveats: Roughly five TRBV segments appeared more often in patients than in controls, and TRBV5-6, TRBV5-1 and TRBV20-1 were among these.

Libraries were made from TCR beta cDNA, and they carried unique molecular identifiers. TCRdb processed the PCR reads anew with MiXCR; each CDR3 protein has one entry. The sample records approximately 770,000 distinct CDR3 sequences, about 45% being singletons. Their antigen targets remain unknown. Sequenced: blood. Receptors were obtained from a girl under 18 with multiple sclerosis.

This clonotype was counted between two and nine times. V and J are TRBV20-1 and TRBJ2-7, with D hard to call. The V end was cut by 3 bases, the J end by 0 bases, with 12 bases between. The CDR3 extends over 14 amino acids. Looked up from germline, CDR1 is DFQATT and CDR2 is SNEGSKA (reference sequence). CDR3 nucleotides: TGCAGTGCTAGTTGGCCTAAGAGCTCCTACGAGCAGTACTTC. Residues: CSASWPKSSYEQYF.

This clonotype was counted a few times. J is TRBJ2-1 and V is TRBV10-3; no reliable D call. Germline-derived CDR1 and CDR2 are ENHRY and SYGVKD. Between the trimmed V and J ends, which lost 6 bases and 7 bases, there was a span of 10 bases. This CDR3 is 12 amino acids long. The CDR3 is CAISEPVNEQFF. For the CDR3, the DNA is TGTGCCATCAGCGAGCCAGTTAATGAGCAGTTCTTC.

CDR3 DNA sequence: TGTGCCAGCAGCGTAGAAGTGGGGTTTAGCTCCTACAATGAGCAGTTCTTC. Its translation is CASSVEVGFSSYNEQFF. The V gene is TRBV9, the J gene TRBJ2-1; D not certain. The V and J ends lost 0 bases and 0 bases respectively, with 13 bases between them. CDR3 length: 17 residues. Germline V gene sequence: CDR1 SGDLS, CDR2 YYNGEE.

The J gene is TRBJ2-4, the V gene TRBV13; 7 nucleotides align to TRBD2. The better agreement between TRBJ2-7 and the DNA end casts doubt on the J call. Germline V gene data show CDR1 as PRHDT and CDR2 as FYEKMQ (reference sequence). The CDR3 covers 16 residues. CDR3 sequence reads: CASSWSTGTKPYEQYF. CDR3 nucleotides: TGTGCCAGCAGCTGGTCCACCGGGACTAAACCCTACGAGCAGTACTTC.

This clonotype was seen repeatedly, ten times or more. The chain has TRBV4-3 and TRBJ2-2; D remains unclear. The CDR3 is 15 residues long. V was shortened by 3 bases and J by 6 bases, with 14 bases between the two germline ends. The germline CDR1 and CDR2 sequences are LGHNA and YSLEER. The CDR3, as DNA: TGCGCCAGCAGCCAGCAAGCTGATGGGTCCGGGGAGCTGTTTTTT. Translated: CASSQQADGSGELFF.

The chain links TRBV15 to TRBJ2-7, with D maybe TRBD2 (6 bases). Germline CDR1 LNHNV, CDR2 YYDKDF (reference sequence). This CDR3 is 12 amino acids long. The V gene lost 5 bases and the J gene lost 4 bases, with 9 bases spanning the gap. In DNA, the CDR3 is TGTGCCACCAGCGGTCGGGGGTACGAGCAGTACTTC. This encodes CATSGRGYEQYF.

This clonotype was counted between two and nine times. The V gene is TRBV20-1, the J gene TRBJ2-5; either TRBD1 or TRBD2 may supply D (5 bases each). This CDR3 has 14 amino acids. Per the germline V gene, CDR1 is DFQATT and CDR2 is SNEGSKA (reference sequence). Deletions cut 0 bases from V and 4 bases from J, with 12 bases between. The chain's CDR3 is CSARDPARGETQYF. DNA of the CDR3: TGCAGTGCTAGAGATCCGGCGAGGGGAGAGACCCAGTACTTC.

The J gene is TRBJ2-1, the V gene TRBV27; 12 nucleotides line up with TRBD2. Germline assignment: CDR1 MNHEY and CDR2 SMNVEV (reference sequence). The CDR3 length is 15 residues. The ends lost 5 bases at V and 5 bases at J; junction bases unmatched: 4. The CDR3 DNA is TGTGCCAGCAGTCTCTGGACTAGCGGGGACAATGAGCAGTTCTTC. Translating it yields CASSLWTSGDNEQFF.

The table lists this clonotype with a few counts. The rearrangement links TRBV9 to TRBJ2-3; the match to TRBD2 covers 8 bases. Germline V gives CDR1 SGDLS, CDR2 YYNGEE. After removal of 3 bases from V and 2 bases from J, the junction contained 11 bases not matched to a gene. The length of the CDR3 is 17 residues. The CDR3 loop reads CASSAGAWREATDTQYF. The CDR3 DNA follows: TGTGCCAGCAGCGCCGGAGCCTGGCGGGAGGCCACAGATACGCAGTATTTT.

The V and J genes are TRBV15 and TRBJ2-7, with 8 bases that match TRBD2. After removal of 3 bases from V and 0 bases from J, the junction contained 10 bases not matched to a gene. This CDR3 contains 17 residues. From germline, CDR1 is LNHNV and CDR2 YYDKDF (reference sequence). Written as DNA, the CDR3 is TGTGCCACCAGCAGCCTCTCACGGGAGGGAAGCTCCTACGAGCAGTACTTC. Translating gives CATSSLSREGSSYEQYF.

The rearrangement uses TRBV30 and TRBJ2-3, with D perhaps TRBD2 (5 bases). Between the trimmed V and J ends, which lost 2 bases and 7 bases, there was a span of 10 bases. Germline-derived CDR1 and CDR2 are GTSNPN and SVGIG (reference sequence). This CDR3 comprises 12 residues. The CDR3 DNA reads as TGTGCCTGGAGTCCTAGCCCATATACGCAGTATTTT. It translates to CAWSPSPYTQYF. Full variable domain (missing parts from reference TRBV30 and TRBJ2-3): SQTIHQWPATLVQPVGSPLSLECTVEGTSNPNLYWYRQAAGRGLQLLFYSVGIGQISSEVPQNLSASRPQDRQFILSSKKLLLSDSGFYLCAWSPSPYTQYFGPGTRLTVL.

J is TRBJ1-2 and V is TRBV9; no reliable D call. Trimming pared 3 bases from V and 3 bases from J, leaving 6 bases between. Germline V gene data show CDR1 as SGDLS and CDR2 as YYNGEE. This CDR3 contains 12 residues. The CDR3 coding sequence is TGTGCCAGCAGCGCAAGTTACTATGGCTACACCTTC. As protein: CASSASYYGYTF.

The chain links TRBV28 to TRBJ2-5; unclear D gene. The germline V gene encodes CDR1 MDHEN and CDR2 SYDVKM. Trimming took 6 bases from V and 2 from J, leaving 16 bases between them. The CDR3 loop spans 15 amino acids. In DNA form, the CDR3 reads TGTGCCAGCAGCCGGCATCGAGTGGGGCAAGAGACCCAGTACTTC. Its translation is CASSRHRVGQETQYF.

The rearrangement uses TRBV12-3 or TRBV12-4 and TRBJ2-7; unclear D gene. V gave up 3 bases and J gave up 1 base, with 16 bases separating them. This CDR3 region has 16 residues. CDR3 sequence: CASSFHARPVSYEQYF. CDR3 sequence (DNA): TGTGCCAGCAGTTTTCACGCCCGACCGGTGTCCTACGAGCAGTACTTC.

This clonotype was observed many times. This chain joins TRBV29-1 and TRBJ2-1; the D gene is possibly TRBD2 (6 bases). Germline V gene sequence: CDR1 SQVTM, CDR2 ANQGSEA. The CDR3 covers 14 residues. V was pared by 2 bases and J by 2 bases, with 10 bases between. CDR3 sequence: CSVERAGTYNEQFF. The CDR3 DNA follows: TGCAGCGTTGAAAGGGCGGGGACCTACAATGAGCAGTTCTTC.

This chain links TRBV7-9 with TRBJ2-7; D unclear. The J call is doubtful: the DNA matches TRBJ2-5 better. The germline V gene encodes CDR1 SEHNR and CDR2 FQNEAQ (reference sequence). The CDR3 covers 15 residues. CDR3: CASSLVGLKEETQYF. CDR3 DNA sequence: TGTGCCAGCAGCTTAGTTGGCCTCAAAGAAGAGACCCAGTACTTC.

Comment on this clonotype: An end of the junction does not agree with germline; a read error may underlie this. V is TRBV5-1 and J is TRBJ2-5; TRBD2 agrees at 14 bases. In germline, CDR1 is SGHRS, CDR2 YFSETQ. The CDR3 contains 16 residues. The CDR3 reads CASNLTSGRDQETQYF. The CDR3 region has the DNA TGCGCCAGCAACTTGACTAGCGGGAGGGATCAAGAGACCCAGTACTTC.